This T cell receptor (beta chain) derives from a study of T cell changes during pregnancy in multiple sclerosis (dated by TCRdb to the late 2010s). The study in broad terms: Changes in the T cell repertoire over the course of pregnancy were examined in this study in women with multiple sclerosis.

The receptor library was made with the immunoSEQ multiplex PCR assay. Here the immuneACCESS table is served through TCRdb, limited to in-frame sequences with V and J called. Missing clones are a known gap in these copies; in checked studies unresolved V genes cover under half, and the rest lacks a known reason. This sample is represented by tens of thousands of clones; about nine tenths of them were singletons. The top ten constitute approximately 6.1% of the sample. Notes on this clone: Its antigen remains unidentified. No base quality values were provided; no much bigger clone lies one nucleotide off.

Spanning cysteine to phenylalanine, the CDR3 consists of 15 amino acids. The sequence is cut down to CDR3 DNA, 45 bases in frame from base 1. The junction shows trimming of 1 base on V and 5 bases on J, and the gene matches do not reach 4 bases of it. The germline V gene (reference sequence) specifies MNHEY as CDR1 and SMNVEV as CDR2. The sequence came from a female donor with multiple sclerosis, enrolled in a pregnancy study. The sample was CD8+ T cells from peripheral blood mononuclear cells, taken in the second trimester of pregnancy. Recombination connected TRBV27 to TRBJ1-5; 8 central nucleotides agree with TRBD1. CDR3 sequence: CASSLYRGYDQPQHF. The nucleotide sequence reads TGTGCCAGCAGTTTATACAGGGGGTACGATCAGCCCCAGCATTTT.